This T cell receptor beta chain was identified in a study of blood T cell repertoires in COVID-19. About the study: PBMCs, B-cell-depleted T cells, or T cells were the source of the cDNA or gDNA that made up the material.

V lost 2 bases and J 2 bases, leaving 13 bases between the germline ends. The germline V gene has CDR1 LGHDT and CDR2 YNNKEL (reference sequence). This CDR3 region has 15 residues. In terms of age and location, participants ranged from roughly 18 to 100 years and lived in about 25 US areas. Sequencing used immunoSEQ multiplex PCR; TCRdb keeps in-frame clones, though not all of them. Among about 240,000 clones listed, roughly 86% were seen once. This clone was detected once. Sequenced input: PBMCs or T cells enriched from blood (not recorded which). This receptor was identified in a woman in her forties with acute COVID-19. The rearrangement links TRBV3-1 (or the pseudogene TRBV3-2) to TRBJ2-7; D remains unclear. CDR3 nucleotide sequence: TGTGCCAGCAGCCAATTACATTCCAATACCTACGAGCAGTACTTC. Protein sequence: CASSQLHSNTYEQYF.